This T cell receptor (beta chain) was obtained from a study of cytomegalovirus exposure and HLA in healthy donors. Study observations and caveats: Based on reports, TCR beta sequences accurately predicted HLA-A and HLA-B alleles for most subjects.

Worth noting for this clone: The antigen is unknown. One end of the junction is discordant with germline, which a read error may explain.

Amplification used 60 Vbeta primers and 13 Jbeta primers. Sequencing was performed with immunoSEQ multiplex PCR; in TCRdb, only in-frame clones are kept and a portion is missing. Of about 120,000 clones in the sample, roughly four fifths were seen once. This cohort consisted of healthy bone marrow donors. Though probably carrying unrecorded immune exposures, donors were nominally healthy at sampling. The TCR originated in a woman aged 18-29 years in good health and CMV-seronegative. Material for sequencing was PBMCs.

The CDR3 DNA follows: TGTGCTAGCAGCATGACTGAGAACACTGAAGCTTTCTTT. Translation gives CASSMTENTEAFF. The V call is TRBV7-7, the J call TRBJ1-1; no clear D. CDR1 SSHAT and CDR2 FNYEAQ come from the germline V gene (reference sequence). The length of the CDR3 is 13 residues. Together with reference TRBV7-7 and TRBJ1-1, the CDR3 gives the full variable domain: GAGVSQSPRYKVTKRGQDVTLRCDPISSHATLYWYQQALGQGPEFLTYFNYEAQPDKSGLPSDRFSAERPEGSISTLTIQRTEQRDSAMYRCASSMTENTEAFFGQGTRLTVV.